What follows describes a single T cell receptor beta chain. Antigen: not known. Generated by immunoSEQ multiplex PCR, the TCRdb table keeps only in-frame clones and is missing some. Counted here are approximately 97,000 clones, 60% to 85% occurring once; the ten biggest clones make up around 16%. The data were obtained in a study of Ad26.COV2.S vaccination and SARS-CoV-2 variants. Study-wide findings and caveats: A substantial breadth of spike-specific CD8+ and CD4+ T cell responses after vaccination has been reported. TCR breadth and depth estimates may have understated total T cell responses.

This specimen was peripheral blood, taken after recovery from COVID-19. The clonotype was recovered from a human donor who had recovered from COVID-19.

The CDR3 DNA reads as TGTGCCAGCAGCCCGGACCCAGGCAATGGCTACACCTTC. Its translation: CASSPDPGNGYTF. The chain recombines TRBV6-2 or TRBV6-3 with TRBJ1-2; D is undetermined. From germline, CDR1 is MNHEY and CDR2 SVGEGT. This CDR3 contains 13 residues. The ends were cut back, 6 bases at V and 6 bases at J, with 14 bases in the middle.